The TCR beta chain under discussion was sequenced for a study of T-cell reconstitution after alpha-beta-depleted transplantation in children. Regarding the study as a whole: Surviving recipient T cells and intrathymic progenitors accounted for some patients' high TCRbeta diversity at day 60. Approximately two months post-transplant, alpha-beta T cells reportedly originated from several hundred expanded graft clones. Newly produced T cells mostly accounted for T-cell counts and diversity one year post-transplant.

The CDR3 runs 12 residues. Deletions cut 6 bases from V and 7 bases from J, with 12 bases between. This clonotype was detected many times. Its antigen is undetermined. As it was prepared, the TCRbeta library received unique molecular identifiers. TCRdb recomputed calls from the PCR reads with MiXCR, one row per CDR3 protein. This table has 130,000 or so distinct CDR3 sequences, about a tenth appearing once. The V gene is TRBV12-3 or TRBV12-4, the J gene TRBJ2-5; D is ambiguous. The sequence came from a girl under three years old who had a stem cell transplant for combined immunodeficiency, so the T cells may come from the graft donor. Sequenced here: PBMCs, mostly from graft donor cells, sampled 180 days after TCRalphabeta/CD19-depleted stem cell transplant. This CDR3 reads CASRMEFGTQYF. CDR3 sequence (DNA): TGTGCCAGCAGAATGGAGTTCGGGACCCAGTACTTC.